These 9 T cell receptor beta chains originate from one sample sequenced in a study of T cells in Graves' hyperthyroidism and ophthalmopathy. TCR beta CDR3 regions were amplified from RNA. HTBI primers were employed in a first-round RT-PCR of the TCR CDR3. Using its own MiXCR run on the multiplex PCR reads, TCRdb lists one record per CDR3 protein. The repertoire holds roughly 840,000 distinct CDR3 sequences, around 38% seen once, with around 10% in the top ten. The sample was blood. These receptors originate from a man younger than 30 with Graves' hyperthyroidism.

Many counts were recorded for this clonotype. The genes are TRBV7-9 and TRBJ1-2, with D possibly TRBD1 on 5 matching bases. The germline gives CDR1 SEHNR, CDR2 FQNEAQ (reference sequence). The CDR3 is 14 residues long. V lost 1 base, J lost 4 bases, and 10 bases lay in between. This CDR3 is CASSLGAGRYGYTF. CDR3 DNA: TGTGCCAGCAGCTTAGGCGCAGGGCGCTATGGCTACACCTTC.

This clonotype was seen a few times. The chain uses TRBV9 and TRBJ2-2; D gene uncertain. CDR3 length equals 13 residues. V lost 3 bases and J lost 4, with 7 bases in between. The germline gives CDR1 SGDLS, CDR2 YYNGEE. The CDR3 DNA follows: TGTGCCAGCAGCGCAATCCCCACCGGGGAGCTGTTTTTT. This codes for CASSAIPTGELFF.

V gene TRBV20-1 combines with J gene TRBJ2-3; D remains unclear. CDR1 is DFQATT, CDR2 SNEGSKA, per germline (reference sequence). Trimming shortened V by 6 bases and J by 2 bases, and 9 bases separated the two germline ends. The CDR3 runs to 12 residues. The CDR3 nucleotides read TGCAGTGCCCGCCCCTACACAGATACGCAGTATTTT. Translating gives CSARPYTDTQYF.

This clonotype was observed a handful of times. This sequence joins TRBV4-1 and TRBJ2-5; D uncertain. Trimming left V 2 bases short and J 4 bases short, with 11 bases between. Germline V gene data show CDR1 as MGHRA and CDR2 as YSYEKL. CDR3 length: 14 amino acids. The CDR3 loop reads CASSQHKGRETQYF. Here the CDR3 DNA reads TGCGCCAGCAGCCAACACAAAGGGCGAGAGACCCAGTACTTC.

With regard to this clonotype: One junction end does not reproduce the germline sequence, and a read error may be involved. This chain uses TRBV7-2 with TRBJ2-5; 9 bases agree with TRBD1. The CDR3 length is 15 residues. Per the germline V gene, CDR1 is SGHTA and CDR2 is FQGNSA. The CDR3 sequence is CASRYVNRGQGTQYF. As DNA, the CDR3 is TGTGCCAGCAGGTACGTTAACAGGGGGCAAGGGACCCAGTACTTC.

The gene calls are TRBV20-1 and TRBJ2-6, with 8 bases matching TRBD1. CDR1 and CDR2 (germline): DFQATT, SNEGSKA (reference sequence). The CDR3 extends over 20 amino acids. J was trimmed by 0 bases and V by 6 bases; bases with no gene match: 19. CDR3 residues: CSAPMGPPGQVSSGANVLTF. The CDR3 DNA reads as TGCAGTGCCCCTATGGGACCTCCGGGACAGGTATCCTCTGGGGCCAACGTCCTGACTTTC.

V and J are TRBV12-3 or TRBV12-4 and TRBJ1-4, with D maybe TRBD1 (5 bases). The CDR3 sequence is 15 residues long. Trimming removed 7 bases at V and 3 bases at J, with 15 bases between. The CDR3 is CASNDGGTANEKLFF. The CDR3, as DNA: TGTGCCAGCAACGATGGGGGGACGGCTAATGAAAAACTGTTTTTT.

This clonotype was recorded many times. The gene calls are TRBV6-4 and TRBJ2-2; perhaps TRBD2 as D (5 bases). Germline CDR1 and CDR2: MRHNA and SNTAGT. This CDR3 comprises 13 residues. V lost 4 bases, J lost 3 bases, and 6 bases lay in between. CDR3 residues: CASSGTDTGELFF. The CDR3 DNA reads TGTGCCAGCAGTGGGACTGACACCGGGGAGCTGTTTTTT.

The chain carries TRBV20-1 and TRBJ2-2; 9 nucleotides line up with TRBD2. Trimming removed 4 bases from V and 3 bases from J; junction bases left unmatched: 12. CDR1 is DFQATT and CDR2 is SNEGSKA in the germline V gene (reference sequence). This CDR3 is built from 17 residues. DNA of the CDR3: TGCAGTGCTACTATACCAGAGACTAGCGGAGACACCGGGGAGCTGTTTTTT. Amino acid sequence: CSATIPETSGDTGELFF.